What follows are 27 T cell receptor beta chains derived from one specimen sequenced in a study of T cell repertoires in cytomegalovirus infection. TCRdb re-called the reads through MiXCR, storing one row per CDR3 protein. The sample records 300,000 or so distinct CDR3 sequences, 9.6% being singletons. What was sequenced was PBMCs. These receptors were taken from a human donor in good health (CMV status not recorded). Some clones in this sample may be carry-over from other donors' samples.

This clonotype occurred many times. The rearrangement uses TRBV7-9 and TRBJ1-2, with D hard to call. Germline loops: CDR1 SEHNR, CDR2 FQNEAQ (reference sequence). This CDR3 comprises 14 residues. Trimming shortened V by 1 base and J by 3 bases, and 9 bases separated the two germline ends. As DNA, the CDR3 is TGTGCCAGCAGCTTAGACTGGGCGGACTATGGCTACACCTTC. It translates to CASSLDWADYGYTF.

This clonotype was detected a few times. CDR3 nucleotide sequence: TGTGCCAGCAGCTTGGGGTCCGAGTCTGGCTCCTACAATGAGCAGTTCTTC. This encodes CASSLGSESGSYNEQFF. The rearrangement joins TRBV5-4 to TRBJ2-1; no definite D call. CDR1 and CDR2 from the germline V gene are SGHNT and YYREEE (reference sequence). The CDR3 spans 17 residues. The germline V and J ends were trimmed by 0 bases and 0 bases, with 13 bases remaining between them.

This clonotype occurred many times. V and J are TRBV15 and TRBJ1-3; no firm D call. This CDR3 spans 14 amino acids. Trimming took 6 bases from V and 7 from J, leaving 16 bases between them. Per germline, CDR1 LNHNV and CDR2 YYDKDF (reference sequence). The CDR3 sequence: CATSPPGRENTIYF. The CDR3 DNA is TGTGCCACCAGTCCCCCGGGGAGGGAGAACACCATATATTTT.

This clonotype was counted ten times or more. The V and J genes are TRBV7-9 and TRBJ1-2; D remains ambiguous. CDR1 SEHNR and CDR2 FQNEAQ come from the germline V gene (reference sequence). The CDR3 consists of 14 residues. The V gene lost 4 bases and the J gene lost 5 bases, with 14 bases spanning the gap. CDR3 amino acids: CASSSTTTLYGYTF. CDR3 bases: TGTGCCAGCAGCTCTACAACGACCCTATATGGCTACACCTTC.

There are many counts of this clonotype. The junction does not match germline at one end; this may be a read error. This chain connects TRBV7-2 to TRBJ2-5, with 10 bases lining up with TRBD2. Looked up from germline, CDR1 is SGHTA and CDR2 is FQGNSA. The CDR3 is made up of 15 amino acids. CDR3 bases: TGTGCCAGCAGCGTAGCGGGGGGACTCCAAGAGACCCAGTACTTC. This codes for CASSVAGGLQETQYF.

This chain connects TRBV29-1 to TRBJ1-2, with D unresolved. The CDR3 has 13 residues. V shed 6 bases and J shed 2 bases, with 13 bases lying between them. Germline V gene sequence: CDR1 SQVTM, CDR2 ANQGSEA. In DNA, the CDR3 is TGCAGCGTATACACCGGGAGCAACTATGGCTACACCTTC. Protein product: CSVYTGSNYGYTF. The complete variable domain, with remaining parts taken from reference TRBV29-1 and TRBJ1-2, reads SAVISQKPSRDICQRGTSLTIQCQVDSQVTMMFWYRQQPGQSLTLIATANQGSEATYESGFVIDKFPISRPNLTFSTLTVSNMSPEDSSIYLCSVYTGSNYGYTFGSGTRLTVV.

Ten or more counts support this clonotype. The gene calls are TRBV7-9 and TRBJ2-2; possible D gene TRBD1, 6 bases. The V gene's germline CDR1 is SEHNR and CDR2 FQNEAQ (reference sequence). Trimming cost V 8 bases and J 3 bases, with 16 bases left between them. This CDR3 comprises 15 residues. In DNA form, the CDR3 reads TGTGCCAGCCTGGGGGCGGCGCACTACACCGGGGAGCTGTTTTTT. This translates into CASLGAAHYTGELFF.

In its sample, this clonotype was seen many times. The gene calls are TRBV7-9 and TRBJ1-1; D ambiguous. Germline-derived CDR1 and CDR2 are SEHNR and FQNEAQ (reference sequence). Trimming removed 3 bases at V and 0 bases at J, with 11 bases between. There are 15 residues in the CDR3. The CDR3 nucleotides read TGTGCCAGCAGCTTTGGCGCGGGTTTGAACACTGAAGCTTTCTTT. This encodes CASSFGAGLNTEAFF.

In its sample, this clonotype was seen many times. The chain has TRBV7-8 and TRBJ2-7; 10 bases are shared with TRBD1. Trimming at V came to 5 bases and at J to 4 bases, leaving 11 bases not matched to a gene. The CDR3 loop spans 16 amino acids. Germline CDR1 reads SGHVS; CDR2 reads FQNEAQ. CDR3 loop: CASSTPRDRGGYEQYV. The CDR3 DNA follows: TGTGCCAGCAGCACCCCTAGGGACAGGGGAGGGTACGAGCAGTACGTC.

The chain links TRBV14 to TRBJ2-1, with 11 nucleotides matching TRBD2. CDR3 length: 18 amino acids. The V segment lost 0 bases and the J segment 3 bases; nucleotides outside the gene matches: 7. Germline loops: CDR1 SGHDN, CDR2 FVKESK. The CDR3 DNA follows: TGTGCCAGCAGCCAAGATACGTTAGCGGGGGGGCTCTACAATGAGCAGTTCTTC. Protein product: CASSQDTLAGGLYNEQFF.

This clonotype appeared a few times. This chain connects TRBV20-1 to TRBJ2-7, with 8 positions matching TRBD1. Germline-derived CDR1 and CDR2 are DFQATT and SNEGSKA (reference sequence). The CDR3 loop spans 13 amino acids. Unmatched junction bases numbered 9, after V lost 6 bases and J lost 5 bases. CDR3 loop: CSAPGQVMNEQYV. The CDR3 DNA reads as TGCAGTGCCCCGGGACAGGTTATGAACGAGCAGTACGTC.

This clonotype was detected many times. This chain links TRBV19 with TRBJ2-1; 8 bases are a match to TRBD2. The CDR3 consists of 20 residues. Germline V gene data show CDR1 as LNHDA and CDR2 as SQIVND (reference sequence). Germline trimming cut 0 bases from V and 0 bases from J; bases unmatched to any gene: 13. The CDR3 reads CASSIERNGGALRSYNEQFF. The DNA of the CDR3 is TGTGCCAGTAGTATAGAGAGGAACGGGGGGGCACTCCGCTCCTACAATGAGCAGTTCTTC. The whole variable domain, remainder taken from reference TRBV19 and TRBJ2-1, is DGGITQSPKYLFRKEGQNVTLSCEQNLNHDAMYWYRQDPGQGLRLIYYSQIVNDFQKGDIAEGYSVSREKKESFPLTVTSAQKNPTAFYLCASSIERNGGALRSYNEQFFGPGTRLTVL.

The chain recombines TRBV20-1 with TRBJ1-6; a weak D match, TRBD1 (5 bases). Per germline, CDR1 DFQATT and CDR2 SNEGSKA (reference sequence). The CDR3 is made up of 15 amino acids. V was clipped by 7 bases and J by 7 bases, with 20 bases between them. The CDR3 here is CSVPNKGLVNSPLHF. CDR3 sequence (DNA): TGCAGTGTTCCTAATAAGGGGCTTGTAAATTCACCCCTCCACTTT.

At least ten counts were recorded for this clonotype. The chain recombines TRBV12-5 with TRBJ1-1; tentatively, D is TRBD1 (6 bases). Germline values: CDR1 LGHNT, CDR2 FRNRAP. V lost 1 base to trimming and J lost 0 bases, with 12 bases between them. The length of the CDR3 is 16 residues. CDR3: CASGLGKGVMNTEAFF. CDR3 nucleotides: TGTGCTAGTGGTTTGGGGAAGGGGGTCATGAACACTGAAGCTTTCTTT.

This clonotype was recorded many times. The chain is built from TRBV7-9 and TRBJ2-5; D is possibly TRBD1 (5 bases). V was shortened by 5 bases and J by 5 bases, with 24 bases between the two germline ends. Per germline, CDR1 SEHNR and CDR2 FQNEAQ (reference sequence). The CDR3 length is 17 residues. The CDR3 protein is CASSLERTPTKRETQYF. CDR3 sequence (DNA): TGTGCCAGCAGCCTGGAAAGGACACCCACAAAGAGGGAGACCCAGTACTTC.

This clonotype was observed a few times. This chain joins TRBV6-2 or TRBV6-3 and TRBJ2-7; D not resolved. Per germline, CDR1 MNHEY and CDR2 SVGEGT. The CDR3 is made up of 14 amino acids. V was pared by 6 bases and J by 0 bases, with 12 bases between. The CDR3 nucleotides read TGTGCCAGCAGCTCGACCTCAAGCTCCTACGAGCAGTACGTC. Residues: CASSSTSSSYEQYV.

Many counts were recorded for this clonotype. V usage is TRBV6-2 or TRBV6-3 and J usage is TRBJ2-2; D might be TRBD2 (6 bases). Trimming cost V 5 bases and J 6 bases, with 10 bases left between them. This CDR3 is built from 13 residues. The germline V gene has CDR1 MNHEY and CDR2 SVGEGT. The CDR3 reads CASSRAGSGELFF. The CDR3 DNA reads TGTGCCAGCAGTCGCGCGGGGTCCGGGGAGCTGTTTTTT.

The table lists this clonotype with many counts. This chain uses TRBV6-2 or TRBV6-3 with TRBJ1-2; a possible D gene is TRBD1 (5 bases). Trimming took 0 bases from V and 9 from J, leaving 17 bases between them. This CDR3 contains 15 residues. The germline CDR1 and CDR2 sequences are MNHEY and SVGEGT. This CDR3 is CASSYSRQGRSSYTF. CDR3 in DNA: TGTGCCAGCAGTTACTCGAGGCAGGGCCGATCGAGCTACACCTTC.

This clonotype was counted between two and nine times. V and J are TRBV20-1 and TRBJ1-6, with D possibly TRBD1 on 6 matching bases. Trimming left V 1 base short and J 7 bases short, with 14 bases between. This CDR3 is built from 15 residues. Germline assignment: CDR1 DFQATT and CDR2 SNEGSKA (reference sequence). The CDR3 reads CSARVLDSYNSPLHF. DNA of the CDR3: TGCAGTGCTAGAGTATTGGACAGTTACAATTCACCCCTCCACTTT.

This clonotype was counted a few times. The chain employs TRBV20-1 and TRBJ2-1; 11 bases agree with TRBD2. There are 15 residues in the CDR3. Losses at the gene ends were 6 bases for V and 7 bases for J; bases not matched to a gene: 11. Germline CDR1 is DFQATT and CDR2 is SNEGSKA (reference sequence). Written as DNA, the CDR3 is TGCAGTGCCATACCCTTAGCGGGGGGGGGGAATGAGCAGTTCTTC. It encodes CSAIPLAGGGNEQFF.

This clonotype was picked up a small number of times. V usage is TRBV12-3 or TRBV12-4 and J usage is TRBJ2-7, with D perhaps matching TRBD2 (5 bases). This CDR3 contains 12 residues. The V gene lost 6 bases and the J gene lost 2 bases, with 8 bases spanning the gap. The CDR3 nucleotides read TGTGCCAGCAGGGCCGGGACCTACGAGCAGTACTTC. Translated: CASRAGTYEQYF.

This clonotype was counted many times. V gene TRBV7-9 combines with J gene TRBJ2-3; D gene uncertain. This CDR3 has 14 residues. Germline lookup yields CDR1 SEHNR and CDR2 FQNEAQ (reference sequence). The CDR3 nucleotides are TGTGCGCTATCGGCAAGCAGTAACACAGATACGCAGTATTTT. Translation gives CALSASSNTDTQYF.

This clonotype was counted at least ten times. This rearrangement joins TRBV20-1 to TRBJ1-1; tentative D call: TRBD1 (6 bases). The V and J ends lost 1 base and 0 bases respectively, with 15 bases between them. The germline gives CDR1 DFQATT, CDR2 SNEGSKA (reference sequence). The CDR3 spans 16 residues. The CDR3 sequence is CSARVRGGVMNTEAFF. The DNA of the CDR3 is TGCAGTGCTAGAGTGAGGGGGGGGGTCATGAACACTGAAGCTTTCTTT.

This clonotype was detected ten times or more. The chain employs TRBV7-2 and TRBJ2-1; 7 nucleotides agree with TRBD2. V was pared by 4 bases and J by 4 bases, with 7 bases of the junction left unmatched. This CDR3 is built from 15 residues. Germline values: CDR1 SGHTA, CDR2 FQGNSA. The CDR3 region is CASSYDGGTYNEQFF. CDR3 coding DNA: TGTGCCAGCAGCTATGACGGGGGGACTTACAATGAGCAGTTCTTC.

Many counts were recorded for this clonotype. This chain links TRBV4-1 with TRBJ2-1, with TRBD2 matching 8 bases. Germline CDR1 is MGHRA and CDR2 is YSYEKL. The CDR3 consists of 16 residues. Trimming cost V 4 bases and J 7 bases; bases outside gene matches: 12. As DNA, the CDR3 is TGCGCCAGCAGCCCGTATAATCTAGCGGGCCAAAATGAGCAGTTCTTC. This gives the protein CASSPYNLAGQNEQFF.

This clonotype was counted between two and nine times. The chain has TRBV7-9 and TRBJ1-1; D is perhaps TRBD1 (6 bases). The germline V and J ends were trimmed by 3 bases and 6 bases, with 11 bases remaining between them. Germline-derived CDR1 and CDR2 are SEHNR and FQNEAQ (reference sequence). The CDR3 spans 13 residues. Here the CDR3 reads CASSFGTPAEAFF. The CDR3 region has the DNA TGTGCCAGCAGCTTCGGGACACCCGCTGAAGCTTTCTTT.

The chain employs TRBV15 and TRBJ1-4, with D tentatively TRBD1 (6 bases). The CDR3 contains 19 residues. CDR1 and CDR2 (germline): LNHNV, YYDKDF (reference sequence). V lost 0 bases to trimming and J lost 7 bases, with 24 bases between them. CDR3 bases: TGTGCCACCAGCAGAGATAGGTCGGGGGGCGCATCGTTAGGTGAAAAACTGTTTTTT. Translated, it gives CATSRDRSGGASLGEKLFF.